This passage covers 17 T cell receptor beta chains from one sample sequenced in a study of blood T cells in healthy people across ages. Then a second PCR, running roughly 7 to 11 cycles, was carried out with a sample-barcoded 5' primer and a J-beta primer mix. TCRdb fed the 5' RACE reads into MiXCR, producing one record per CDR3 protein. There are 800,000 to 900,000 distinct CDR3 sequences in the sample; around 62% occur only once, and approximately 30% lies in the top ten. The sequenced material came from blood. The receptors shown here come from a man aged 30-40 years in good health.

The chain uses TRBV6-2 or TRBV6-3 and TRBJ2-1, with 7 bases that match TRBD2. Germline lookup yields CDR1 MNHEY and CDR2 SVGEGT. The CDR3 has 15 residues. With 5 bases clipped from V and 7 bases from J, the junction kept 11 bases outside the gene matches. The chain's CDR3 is CASSPFRDYMNEQFF. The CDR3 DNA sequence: TGTGCCAGCAGTCCATTCCGGGACTACATGAATGAGCAGTTCTTC.

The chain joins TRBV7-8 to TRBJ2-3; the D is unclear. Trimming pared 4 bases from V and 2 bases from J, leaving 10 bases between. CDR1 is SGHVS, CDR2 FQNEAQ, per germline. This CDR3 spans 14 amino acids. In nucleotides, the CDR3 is TGTGCCAGCAGCTCCAGACTTTCCACAGATACGCAGTATTTT. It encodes CASSSRLSTDTQYF. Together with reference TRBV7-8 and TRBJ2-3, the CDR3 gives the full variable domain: GAGVSQSPRYKVAKRGQDVALRCDPISGHVSLFWYQQALGQGPEFLTYFQNEAQLDKSGLPSDRFFAERPEGSVSTLKIQRTQQEDSAVYLCASSSRLSTDTQYFGPGTRLTVL.

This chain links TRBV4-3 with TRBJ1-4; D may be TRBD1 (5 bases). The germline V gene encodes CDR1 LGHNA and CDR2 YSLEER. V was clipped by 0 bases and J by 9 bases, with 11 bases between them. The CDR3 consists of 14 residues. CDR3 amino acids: CASSQDRVVKKLFF. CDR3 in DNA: TGCGCCAGCAGCCAAGACAGGGTGGTTAAAAAACTGTTTTTT.

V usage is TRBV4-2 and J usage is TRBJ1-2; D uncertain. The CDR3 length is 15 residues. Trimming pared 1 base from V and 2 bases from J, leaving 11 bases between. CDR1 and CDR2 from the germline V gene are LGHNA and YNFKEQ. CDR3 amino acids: CASSQGSNINYGYTF. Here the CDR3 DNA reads TGTGCCAGCAGCCAAGGGTCAAATATCAACTATGGCTACACCTTC.

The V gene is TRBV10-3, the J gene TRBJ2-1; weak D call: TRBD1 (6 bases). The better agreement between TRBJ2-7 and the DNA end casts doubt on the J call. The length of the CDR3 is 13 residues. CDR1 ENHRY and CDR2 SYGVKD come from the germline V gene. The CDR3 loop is CATHRDKSDEQYF. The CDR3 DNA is TGTGCCACACACAGGGATAAGTCGGACGAGCAGTACTTC.

CDR3 sequence (DNA): TGTGCCAGCAGTTTCTCTGGGAGCCGGCCAGATACGCAGTATTTT. Translation: CASSFSGSRPDTQYF. The genes are TRBV12-3 or TRBV12-4 and TRBJ2-3, with D perhaps matching TRBD2 (5 bases). The CDR3 covers 15 residues. Trimming shortened V by 3 bases and J by 4 bases, and 14 bases separated the two germline ends.

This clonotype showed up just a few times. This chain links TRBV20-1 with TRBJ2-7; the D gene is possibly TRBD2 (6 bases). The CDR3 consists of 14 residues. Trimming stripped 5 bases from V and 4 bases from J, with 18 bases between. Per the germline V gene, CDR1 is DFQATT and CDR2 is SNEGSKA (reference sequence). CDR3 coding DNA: TGCAGTGCTTTTGTCTTCGGCGGGGATTACGAGCAGTACTTC. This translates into CSAFVFGGDYEQYF.

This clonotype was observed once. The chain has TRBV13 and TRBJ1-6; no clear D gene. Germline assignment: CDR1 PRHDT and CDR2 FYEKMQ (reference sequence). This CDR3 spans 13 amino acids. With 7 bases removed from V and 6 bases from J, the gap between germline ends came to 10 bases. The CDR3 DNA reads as TGTGCCAGCACCTCCTTCGGTAATTCACCCCTCCACTTT. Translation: CASTSFGNSPLHF.

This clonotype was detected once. The CDR3 DNA reads TGTGCCAGCAGCTCAAGACTAGACGCCTACAATGAGCAGTTCTTC. It yields the protein CASSSRLDAYNEQFF. This chain links TRBV7-9 with TRBJ2-1, with D tentatively TRBD2 (6 bases). Per germline, CDR1 SEHNR and CDR2 FQNEAQ (reference sequence). There are 15 residues in the CDR3. With 4 bases removed from V and 2 bases from J, the gap between germline ends came to 12 bases.

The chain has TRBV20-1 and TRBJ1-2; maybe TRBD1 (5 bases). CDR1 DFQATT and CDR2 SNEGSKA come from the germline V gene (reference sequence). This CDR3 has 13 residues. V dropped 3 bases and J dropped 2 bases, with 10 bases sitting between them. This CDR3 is CSARRGVNYGYTF. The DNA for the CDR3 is TGCAGTGCTAGGAGGGGAGTGAACTATGGCTACACCTTC.

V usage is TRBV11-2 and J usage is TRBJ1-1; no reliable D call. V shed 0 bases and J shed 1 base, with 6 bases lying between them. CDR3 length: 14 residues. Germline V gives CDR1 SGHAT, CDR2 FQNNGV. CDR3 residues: CASSLDHGNTEAFF. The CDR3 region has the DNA TGTGCCAGCAGCTTAGATCATGGGAACACTGAAGCTTTCTTT.

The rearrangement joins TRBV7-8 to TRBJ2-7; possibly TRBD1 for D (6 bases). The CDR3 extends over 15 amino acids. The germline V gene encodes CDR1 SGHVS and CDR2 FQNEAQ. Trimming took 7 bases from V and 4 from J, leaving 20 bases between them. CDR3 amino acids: CASIKDDRPTYEQYF. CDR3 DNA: TGTGCCAGCATAAAGGACGACAGGCCGACTTACGAGCAGTACTTC.

The CDR3 loop reads CSVAGAYEQYF. The CDR3 bases are TGCAGCGTAGCCGGGGCCTACGAGCAGTACTTC. The V and J genes are TRBV29-1 and TRBJ2-4; tentative D call: TRBD2 (5 bases). The J call may be wrong; the DNA end is better matched by TRBJ2-7. CDR1 is SQVTM and CDR2 is ANQGSEA in the germline V gene. There are 11 residues in the CDR3.

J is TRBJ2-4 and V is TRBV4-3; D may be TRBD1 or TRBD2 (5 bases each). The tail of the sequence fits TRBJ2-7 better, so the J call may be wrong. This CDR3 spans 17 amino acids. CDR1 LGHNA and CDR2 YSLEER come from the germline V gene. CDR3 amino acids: CASSQDTRGLLTYEQYF. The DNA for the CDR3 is TGCGCCAGCAGCCAAGATACGAGGGGCCTTCTCACCTACGAGCAGTACTTC.

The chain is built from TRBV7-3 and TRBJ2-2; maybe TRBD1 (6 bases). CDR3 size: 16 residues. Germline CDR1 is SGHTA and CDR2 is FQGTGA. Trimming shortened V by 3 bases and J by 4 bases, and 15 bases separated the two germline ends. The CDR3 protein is CASSLTSSRGTGELFF. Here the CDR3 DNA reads TGTGCCAGCAGCTTGACAAGCTCCAGGGGCACCGGGGAGCTGTTTTTT. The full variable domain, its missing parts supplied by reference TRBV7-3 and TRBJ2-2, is GAGVSQTPSNKVTEKGKYVELRCDPISGHTALYWYRQSLGQGPEFLIYFQGTGAADDSGLPNDRFFAVRPEGSVSTLKIQRTERGDSAVYLCASSLTSSRGTGELFFGEGSRLTVL.

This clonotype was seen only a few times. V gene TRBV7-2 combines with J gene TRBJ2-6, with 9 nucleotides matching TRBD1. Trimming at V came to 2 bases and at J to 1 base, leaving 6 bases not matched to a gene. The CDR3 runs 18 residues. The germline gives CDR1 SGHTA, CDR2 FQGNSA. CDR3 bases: TGTGCCAGCAGCTTACTGGGACAGGGTAGGTCTGGGGCCAACGTCCTGACTTTC. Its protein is CASSLLGQGRSGANVLTF.

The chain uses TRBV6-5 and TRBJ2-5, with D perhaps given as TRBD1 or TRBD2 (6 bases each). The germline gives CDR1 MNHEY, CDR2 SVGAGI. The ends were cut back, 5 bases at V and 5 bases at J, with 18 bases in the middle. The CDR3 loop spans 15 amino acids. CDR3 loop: CASSPTGAPMETQYF. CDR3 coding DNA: TGTGCCAGCAGTCCGACGGGGGCGCCGATGGAGACCCAGTACTTC.